The 20 T cell receptor beta chains listed next were all sequenced from one sample in a study of T cells in Graves' hyperthyroidism and ophthalmopathy (dated by TCRdb to about 2019). Library preparation employed multiplex PCR. The sequencer was an Illumina HiSeq 2000. Amplification of TCR beta CDR3 regions was carried out from RNA transcripts. The TCR CDR3 was subjected to a first round of RT-PCR using the HTBI primer set and the Qiagen OneStep RT-PCR kit. TCRdb redid the processing of the public reads, applying fastp at Q25 and MiXCR, and retained in-frame beta chains. A single entry per CDR3 protein holds the most common genes and DNA from its merged rows. The sample records more than 450,000 distinct CDR3 sequences, 14% of which are singletons. Clones ranked in the top ten supply approximately 15% of the sample. The sequenced sample was blood. These receptors all stem from a woman aged 35 to 49 with Graves' hyperthyroidism.

This clonotype was counted at least ten times. Compared with germline, one end of the junction differs, possibly owing to a read error. CDR3 loop: CSARGLAGGLEQFF. CDR3 nucleotides: TGCAGTGCCAGAGGACTAGCGGGAGGGCTTGAGCAGTTCTTC. The chain combines TRBV20-1 with TRBJ2-1; 15 bases are shared with TRBD2. Per germline, CDR1 DFQATT and CDR2 SNEGSKA (reference sequence). The CDR3 totals 14 residues.

This clonotype was counted only a few times. J is TRBJ2-3 and V is TRBV15; TRBD2 agrees at 16 bases. V lost 0 bases to trimming and J lost 6 bases; unmatched junction nucleotides: 0. Germline CDR1 LNHNV, CDR2 YYDKDF (reference sequence). This CDR3 has 16 amino acids. CDR3 region: CATSREGLAGGDTQYF. The CDR3 DNA sequence: TGTGCCACCAGCAGAGAGGGACTAGCGGGAGGGGATACGCAGTATTTT. Supplemented by reference TRBV15 and TRBJ2-3, the full variable domain reads DAMVIQNPRYQVTQFGKPVTLSCSQTLNHNVMYWYQQKSSQAPKLLFHYYDKDFNNEADTPDNFQSRRPNTSFCFLDIRSPGLGDTAMYLCATSREGLAGGDTQYFGPGTRLTVL.

This clonotype occurred many times. The chain is built from TRBV28 and TRBJ2-7; TRBD1 agrees at 8 bases. Unmatched junction bases numbered 6, after V lost 6 bases and J lost 5 bases. The germline CDR1 and CDR2 sequences are MDHEN and SYDVKM. This CDR3 spans 13 amino acids. This CDR3 is CASSSQGVNEQYF. DNA for the CDR3: TGTGCCAGCAGCTCACAGGGGGTTAACGAGCAGTACTTC.

This clonotype has ten or more counts. The chain combines TRBV12-3 or TRBV12-4 with TRBJ2-7; 9 bases align to TRBD1. The CDR3 totals 14 residues. J gave up 3 bases and V 2 bases, and 2 bases lay outside the gene matches. In nucleotides, the CDR3 is TGTGCCAGCAGTTTACAGGACAGGGGCTACGAGCAGTACTTC. This translates into CASSLQDRGYEQYF.

The rearrangement uses TRBV29-1 and TRBJ1-1; 10 bases match TRBD1. This CDR3 has 13 residues. CDR1 and CDR2 (germline): SQVTM, ANQGSEA. V gave up 6 bases and J gave up 5 bases; unmatched junction bases: 6. The CDR3 DNA is TGCAGCGTCCGGACAGGGGGGCGGACTGAAGCTTTCTTT. Protein sequence: CSVRTGGRTEAFF.

This clonotype was observed at least ten times. J is TRBJ2-5 and V is TRBV3-1; 11 bases line up with TRBD2. CDR3 length: 16 amino acids. V dropped 3 bases and J dropped 3; count of bases not matched to a gene: 6. CDR1 is LGHDT and CDR2 is YNNKEL in the germline V gene (reference sequence). CDR3 sequence: CASSQSLAGVEETQYF. In DNA, the CDR3 is TGTGCCAGCAGCCAGTCACTAGCGGGAGTTGAAGAGACCCAGTACTTC.

This clonotype was counted only a few times. V usage is TRBV7-9 and J usage is TRBJ2-2; the D is unclear. The CDR3 consists of 16 residues. Per germline, CDR1 SEHNR and CDR2 FQNEAQ (reference sequence). With 0 bases removed from V and 0 bases from J, the gap between germline ends came to 8 bases. The chain's CDR3 is CASSLAGSTNTGELFF. The CDR3 region has the DNA TGTGCCAGCAGCTTAGCGGGCTCCACGAACACCGGGGAGCTGTTTTTT.

In its sample, this clonotype was seen many times. This chain joins TRBV4-2 and TRBJ1-2; unclear D gene. The CDR3 covers 15 residues. Germline-derived CDR1 and CDR2 are LGHNA and YNFKEQ. The ends were cut back, 0 bases at V and 6 bases at J, with 14 bases in the middle. The CDR3 nucleotides are TGTGCCAGCAGCCAAGATCGGACGGCAGAAGATGGCTACACCTTC. Its protein product is CASSQDRTAEDGYTF.

This clonotype came up once. The chain carries TRBV7-9 and TRBJ2-7; 7 bases fit TRBD1. With 5 bases clipped from V and 6 bases from J, the junction kept 13 bases outside the gene matches. There are 15 residues in the CDR3. Germline CDR1 and CDR2: SEHNR and FQNEAQ (reference sequence). The CDR3 spells CASSPPGTVISEQYF. The CDR3 nucleotides read TGTGCCAGCAGCCCCCCCGGGACAGTCATCTCCGAGCAGTACTTC.

The sample holds many counts of this clonotype. The V gene is TRBV5-1, the J gene TRBJ1-1; possibly TRBD1 for D (5 bases). V lost 3 bases and J lost 1, with 10 bases in between. CDR1 is SGHRS and CDR2 is YFSETQ in the germline V gene. There are 14 residues in the CDR3. Here the CDR3 reads CASSWWDQNTEAFF. For the CDR3, the DNA is TGCGCCAGCAGCTGGTGGGACCAGAACACTGAAGCTTTCTTT.

Regarding this clonotype: A much larger clone lies a single base off, so this may be a read error. The rearrangement joins TRBV2 to TRBJ2-1; no definite D call. The CDR3 spans 13 residues. Germline CDR1 reads SNHLY; CDR2 reads FYNNEI. V was trimmed by 5 bases and J by 3 bases, leaving 8 bases between them. CDR3 nucleotides: TGTGCCAGCAGTTGCACAAGCTACAATGAGCAGTTCTTC. Translation gives CASSCTSYNEQFF.

This clonotype was seen ten or more times. The CDR3 coding sequence is TGCGCCAGCAGCTCTTCCGGGGGCCGCACCGGGGAGCTGTTTTTT. Translation gives CASSSSGGRTGELFF. The V gene is TRBV5-1, the J gene TRBJ2-2; TRBD1 or TRBD2 may be the D gene (6 bases each). This CDR3 spans 15 amino acids. Germline V gene data show CDR1 as SGHRS and CDR2 as YFSETQ. The V end was cut by 3 bases, the J end by 4 bases, with 13 bases between.

This clonotype showed up many times. This chain connects TRBV20-1 to TRBJ1-1; D gene unclear. The V end lost 5 bases, the J end lost 1 base, and 5 bases lay between the germline ends. The germline V gene encodes CDR1 DFQATT and CDR2 SNEGSKA (reference sequence). The length of the CDR3 is 11 residues. The CDR3 reads CSACRNTEAFF. CDR3 nucleotide sequence: TGCAGTGCTTGCAGGAACACTGAAGCTTTCTTT.

There are many counts of this clonotype. The V and J genes are TRBV27 and TRBJ2-3; D tentatively fits TRBD1 or TRBD2 (5 bases each). The CDR3 totals 15 residues. V lost 1 base to trimming and J lost 2 bases, with 10 bases between them. CDR1 is MNHEY and CDR2 is SMNVEV in the germline V gene (reference sequence). The CDR3 DNA is TGTGCCAGCAGTTTATGGGGACGGATCACAGATACGCAGTATTTT. Its protein is CASSLWGRITDTQYF.

The table lists this clonotype with many counts. This sequence joins TRBV6-1 and TRBJ2-7, with D uncertain. V lost 2 bases to trimming and J lost 0 bases, with 8 bases between them. Germline CDR1 reads MNHNS; CDR2 reads SASEGT. The CDR3 length is 14 residues. This CDR3 is CASSERRASYEQYF. As DNA, the CDR3 is TGTGCCAGCAGTGAAAGGAGAGCCTCCTACGAGCAGTACTTC.

This clonotype was seen more than once but under ten times. The genes are TRBV10-3 and TRBJ2-3; D perhaps matches TRBD1 (6 bases). V was cut by 11 bases and J by 4 bases, with 16 bases left in between. The germline V gene encodes CDR1 ENHRY and CDR2 SYGVKD. This CDR3 contains 13 residues. The CDR3 reads CACLSAGADTQYF. CDR3 DNA sequence: TGTGCCTGTCTATCGGCAGGGGCAGATACGCAGTATTTT.

This clonotype has ten or more counts. The gene calls are TRBV20-1 and TRBJ2-1; 12 positions match TRBD2. The V segment lost 1 base and the J segment 9 bases; nucleotides outside the gene matches: 7. The CDR3 sequence is 15 residues long. The germline V gene has CDR1 DFQATT and CDR2 SNEGSKA (reference sequence). The CDR3 nucleotides read TGCAGTGCTAGAGGACTAGCGGGAGAAACCGGTGAGCAGTTCTTC. As protein: CSARGLAGETGEQFF.

The chain uses TRBV7-9 and TRBJ2-1; the match to TRBD2 covers 12 bases. This CDR3 is built from 15 residues. With V trimmed by 1 base and J by 8 bases, 3 bases remained unmatched. Germline lookup yields CDR1 SEHNR and CDR2 FQNEAQ (reference sequence). This CDR3 is CASSLGTSGTDEQFF. CDR3 nucleotides: TGTGCCAGCAGCTTAGGGACTAGCGGGACAGATGAGCAGTTCTTC.

With regard to this clonotype: Since a much larger clone is just one base distant, this may be a read error. No conserved phenylalanine or tryptophan is present at the end of the CDR3, so a read error is the likely explanation. V usage is TRBV18 and J usage is TRBJ1-5; D remains unclear. Germline-derived CDR1 and CDR2 are KGHSH and LQKENI. Trimming removed 3 bases at V and 5 bases at J, with 8 bases between. The CDR3 is made up of 13 amino acids. The CDR3 DNA sequence: TGTGCCAGCTCACCTGAAATTTATCAGCCCCAGCATTTG. The encoded protein is CASSPEIYQPQHL.

A few counts support this clonotype. The chain carries TRBV28 and TRBJ1-2; D gene unclear. Germline V gene data show CDR1 as MDHEN and CDR2 as SYDVKM. CDR3 length equals 14 residues. V dropped 1 base and J dropped 11 bases, with 17 bases sitting between them. The CDR3 is CASSLLALDGPYTF. The CDR3, as DNA: TGTGCCAGCAGTTTATTGGCCCTGGATGGTCCTTACACCTTC.